These 30 T cell receptor beta chains originate from one sample sequenced in a study of cytomegalovirus exposure and HLA in healthy donors. The PCR made use of 60 Vbeta and 13 Jbeta primers. Here immunoSEQ multiplex PCR was the method, and the copy in TCRdb shows in-frame clones only, minus some. The data contain 110,000 to 150,000 clones, 73% of them seen just once; the ten biggest clones take up 13% to 15%. The sequenced material came from PBMCs. The receptors were gathered from a human donor in good health.

This clone appeared a few times. This chain links TRBV30 with TRBJ1-2; no clear D gene. Germline V gene lookup returns CDR1 GTSNPN and CDR2 SVGIG (reference sequence). The CDR3 loop spans 12 amino acids. The germline V and J ends were trimmed by 1 base and 3 bases, with 6 bases remaining between them. For the CDR3, the DNA is TGTGCCTGGAGTGGTCAATACTATGGCTACACCTTC. Its protein product is CAWSGQYYGYTF.

The chain employs TRBV11-3 and TRBJ2-1; TRBD2 aligns across 8 bases. Germline V gene sequence: CDR1 SGHNT, CDR2 YENEEA. J was trimmed by 6 bases and V by 3 bases; bases with no gene match: 4. The CDR3 covers 14 residues. Here the CDR3 reads CASSLLAGSNEQFF. The CDR3, as DNA: TGTGCCAGCAGCTTGTTAGCGGGAAGCAATGAGCAGTTCTTC.

CDR3 sequence reads: CASSQGWVNQPQHF. The CDR3 DNA reads as TGTGCCAGTAGTCAGGGATGGGTCAATCAGCCCCAGCATTTT. The chain joins TRBV19 to TRBJ1-5, with a weak D call TRBD1 (5 bases). This CDR3 is built from 14 residues. The V gene's germline CDR1 is LNHDA and CDR2 SQIVND (reference sequence). V lost 5 bases and J lost 3, with 11 bases in between.

The chain uses TRBV19 and TRBJ1-5; a possible D gene is TRBD1 (6 bases). This CDR3 region has 13 residues. Germline V CDR1 and CDR2: LNHDA, SQIVND (reference sequence). V lost 4 bases to trimming and J lost 4 bases, with 8 bases between them. The CDR3 region is CASSRDNNQPQHF. As DNA, the CDR3 is TGTGCCAGTAGTAGGGACAATAATCAGCCCCAGCATTTT.

This clone showed up just once. This sequence joins TRBV9 and TRBJ2-6, with TRBD1 matching over 7 bases. Trimming removed 0 bases from V and 2 bases from J; junction bases left unmatched: 5. CDR3 length equals 17 residues. Per the germline V gene, CDR1 is SGDLS and CDR2 is YYNGEE. The CDR3 sequence is CASSVDEGAAGANVLTF. As DNA, the CDR3 is TGTGCCAGCAGCGTAGATGAGGGGGCGGCTGGGGCCAACGTCCTGACTTTC.

This clone was detected a few times. The rearrangement uses TRBV10-3 and TRBJ2-5; D ambiguous. The CDR3 loop spans 13 amino acids. V was cut by 3 bases and J by 0 bases, with 5 bases left in between. Germline assignment: CDR1 ENHRY and CDR2 SYGVKD. The CDR3 region has the DNA TGTGCCATCAGTGATGTCAACCAAGAGACCCAGTACTTC. This translates into CAISDVNQETQYF.

Comment on this clone: Additional DNA sequences in this sample encode the identical CDR3. The V gene is TRBV6-1, the J gene TRBJ1-5, with TRBD1 matching over 7 bases. This CDR3 has 16 residues. Germline V gene lookup returns CDR1 MNHNS and CDR2 SASEGT. V gave up 4 bases and J gave up 4 bases; unmatched junction bases: 10. Here the CDR3 DNA reads TGTGCCAGCAGTGTATGGGGACAGCTGAGAAATCAGCCCCAGCATTTT. It translates to CASSVWGQLRNQPQHF.

The genes are TRBV9 and TRBJ2-5; possibly TRBD2 for D (6 bases). This CDR3 contains 15 residues. CDR1 and CDR2 (germline): SGDLS, YYNGEE. V was shortened by 4 bases and J by 5 bases, with 18 bases between the two germline ends. This CDR3 reads CASSPPGDGAETQYF. The DNA for the CDR3 is TGTGCCAGCAGCCCCCCGGGGGACGGGGCGGAGACCCAGTACTTC.

The chain employs TRBV5-1 and TRBJ2-1; D uncertain. V was cut by 3 bases and J by 0 bases, with 7 bases left in between. CDR3 length equals 14 residues. The germline V gene has CDR1 SGHRS and CDR2 YFSETQ. CDR3 sequence reads: CASSSQTSYNEQFF. The CDR3 coding sequence is TGCGCCAGCAGCTCACAAACCTCCTACAATGAGCAGTTCTTC.

This sequence joins TRBV5-1 and TRBJ2-5; 8 bases line up with TRBD1. This CDR3 comprises 13 residues. V was clipped by 8 bases and J by 1 base; unmatched bases: 4. The germline V gene has CDR1 SGHRS and CDR2 YFSETQ. This CDR3 reads CARPDRGQETQYF. In nucleotides, the CDR3 is TGCGCCAGACCCGACAGGGGCCAAGAGACCCAGTACTTC.

V and J are TRBV6-1 and TRBJ2-5; 9 bases are shared with TRBD1. From germline, CDR1 is MNHNS and CDR2 SASEGT. V shed 6 bases and J 5 bases; nucleotides not matched to a gene: 4. This CDR3 has 13 residues. CDR3 bases: TGTGCCAGCAGCCGGGACAGGGACGAGACCCAGTACTTC. Translation gives CASSRDRDETQYF.

This sequence joins TRBV6-5 and TRBJ1-1; D may be TRBD1 (5 bases). Germline CDR1 is MNHEY and CDR2 is SVGAGI. CDR3 length equals 15 residues. Between the trimmed V and J ends, which lost 0 bases and 4 bases, there was a span of 12 bases. This CDR3 is CASSYSTTGGTEAFF. For the CDR3, the DNA is TGTGCCAGCAGTTACTCGACGACGGGGGGCACTGAAGCTTTCTTT.

The chain employs TRBV11-3 and TRBJ2-3, with 8 bases lining up with TRBD2. The V and J ends lost 5 bases and 6 bases, in that order; junction bases with no gene match: 10. Germline values: CDR1 SGHNT, CDR2 YENEEA. The CDR3 sequence is 15 residues long. CDR3: CASSPQAGAGDTQYF. In DNA, the CDR3 is TGTGCCAGCAGCCCCCAAGCGGGAGCGGGGGATACGCAGTATTTT.

V is TRBV5-4 and J is TRBJ1-3, with a possible D match to TRBD1 (6 bases). Trimming cost V 2 bases and J 2 bases, with 8 bases left between them. The CDR3 has 14 residues. Per the germline V gene, CDR1 is SGHNT and CDR2 is YYREEE (reference sequence). The CDR3 bases are TGTGCCAGCAGCTTTAAGGGGGCTGGAAACACCATATATTTT. This translates into CASSFKGAGNTIYF.

The V and J genes are TRBV6-6 and TRBJ2-1, with 9 bases fitting TRBD2. Germline CDR1 reads MNHNY; CDR2 reads SVGAGI (reference sequence). The CDR3 length is 14 residues. The junction had 11 bases not matched to a gene; V was cut back by 5 bases and J by 12 bases. The CDR3: CASSGSGTSFSQFF. In nucleotides, the CDR3 is TGTGCCAGCAGTGGCTCCGGGACTAGCTTTTCGCAGTTCTTC.

The V gene is TRBV19, the J gene TRBJ2-5; 7 bases line up with TRBD2. Trimming cost V 1 base and J 2 bases; bases outside gene matches: 1. The CDR3 is 14 amino acids. From germline, CDR1 is LNHDA and CDR2 SQIVND (reference sequence). The CDR3 here is CASSIAAGQETQYF. The CDR3 DNA is TGTGCCAGTAGTATAGCAGCGGGACAAGAGACCCAGTACTTC. The whole variable domain, filled in from reference TRBV19 and TRBJ2-5, reads DGGITQSPKYLFRKEGQNVTLSCEQNLNHDAMYWYRQDPGQGLRLIYYSQIVNDFQKGDIAEGYSVSREKKESFPLTVTSAQKNPTAFYLCASSIAAGQETQYFGPGTRLLVL.

The genes are TRBV4-1 and TRBJ2-5, with 10 nucleotides matching TRBD2. Germline CDR1 and CDR2: MGHRA and YSYEKL. Unmatched junction bases numbered 6, after V lost 4 bases and J lost 4 bases. The CDR3 contains 15 residues. CDR3 DNA: TGCGCCAGCAGCCCGGAGCGGGGGGGTAGAGAGACCCAGTACTTC. Amino acids: CASSPERGGRETQYF.

The rearrangement uses TRBV5-1 and TRBJ2-1; D is possibly TRBD2 (6 bases). Trimming took 0 bases from V and 7 from J, leaving 14 bases between them. Germline CDR1 SGHRS, CDR2 YFSETQ. CDR3 length equals 15 residues. CDR3 in DNA: TGCGCCAGCAGCTTGGGACCCGGGGCGGGGAATGAGCAGTTCTTC. It encodes CASSLGPGAGNEQFF.

V is TRBV5-5 and J is TRBJ1-5; D perhaps matches TRBD1 (6 bases). Germline V CDR1 and CDR2: SGHKS, YYEKEE (reference sequence). The length of the CDR3 is 15 residues. Trimming pared 2 bases from V and 1 base from J, leaving 10 bases between. The CDR3 here is CASSFGGTSNQPQHF. CDR3 bases: TGTGCCAGCAGCTTTGGTGGGACAAGCAATCAGCCCCAGCATTTT. The variable domain in full, completed from reference TRBV5-5 and TRBJ1-5, reads DAGVTQSPTHLIKTRGQQVTLRCSPISGHKSVSWYQQVLGQGPQFIFQYYEKEERGRGNFPDRFSARQFPNYSSELNVNALLLGDSALYLCASSFGGTSNQPQHFGDGTRLSIL.

The chain carries TRBV15 and TRBJ1-1, with D possibly TRBD1 on 5 matching bases. The CDR3 loop spans 13 amino acids. Germline assignment: CDR1 LNHNV and CDR2 YYDKDF (reference sequence). Trimming shortened V by 0 bases and J by 11 bases, and 13 bases separated the two germline ends. CDR3 nucleotides: TGTGCCACCAGCAGAGATCACCAGGGAAAGGCTTTCTTT. It translates to CATSRDHQGKAFF. Full variable domain (outside the CDR3, taken from reference TRBV15 and TRBJ1-1): DAMVIQNPRYQVTQFGKPVTLSCSQTLNHNVMYWYQQKSSQAPKLLFHYYDKDFNNEADTPDNFQSRRPNTSFCFLDIRSPGLGDTAMYLCATSRDHQGKAFFGQGTRLTVV.

This clone has a single count. The genes are TRBV30 and TRBJ2-3, with D tentatively TRBD2 (5 bases). Germline CDR1 reads GTSNPN; CDR2 reads SVGIG (reference sequence). The CDR3 has 13 amino acids. The V and J ends lost 1 base and 2 bases respectively, with 7 bases between them. The CDR3 coding sequence is TGTGCCTGGAGTGACGGGGTCACAGATACGCAGTATTTT. This translates into CAWSDGVTDTQYF.

This chain links TRBV4-1 with TRBJ2-7; tentative D call: TRBD2 (8 bases). V was pared by 4 bases and J by 3 bases, with 16 bases between. The CDR3 is made up of 15 amino acids. Germline V CDR1 and CDR2: MGHRA, YSYEKL. The DNA of the CDR3 is TGCGCCAGCAGCCCAGGGGGACTAGTGGGCTACGAGCAGTACTTC. Translation gives CASSPGGLVGYEQYF.

The chain employs TRBV5-1 and TRBJ2-1; D possibly corresponds to TRBD2 (5 bases). The V end lost 4 bases, the J end lost 0 bases, and 14 bases lay between the germline ends. Germline V gene lookup returns CDR1 SGHRS and CDR2 YFSETQ. This CDR3 comprises 16 residues. The CDR3 protein is CASSGLRASSYNEQFF. The CDR3 DNA follows: TGCGCCAGCAGCGGTTTGCGGGCGAGCTCCTACAATGAGCAGTTCTTC. Using reference TRBV5-1 and TRBJ2-1 for the parts outside the CDR3, the full variable domain is KAGVTQTPRYLIKTRGQQVTLSCSPISGHRSVSWYQQTPGQGLQFLFEYFSETQRNKGNFPGRFSGRQFSNSRSEMNVSTLELGDSALYLCASSGLRASSYNEQFFGPGTRLTVL.

The chain links TRBV5-4 to TRBJ2-5; 11 bases map to TRBD1. Germline V lookup: CDR1 SGHNT, CDR2 YYREEE (reference sequence). V shed 4 bases, J shed 4 bases, and the junction held 6 bases outside the gene matches. The CDR3 consists of 15 residues. This chain's CDR3 is CASSPDRGPTETQYF. The CDR3 nucleotides are TGTGCCAGCAGCCCGGACAGGGGGCCCACAGAGACCCAGTACTTC.

The rearrangement links TRBV10-2 to TRBJ2-2, with 7 bases matching TRBD1. V trimming: 5 bases; J trimming: 0 bases; junction bases outside the gene matches: 3. The length of the CDR3 is 15 residues. Germline CDR1 is WSHSY and CDR2 is SAAADI. In nucleotides, the CDR3 is TGCGCCAGCAGTTACAGGGGCCCGAACACCGGGGAGCTGTTTTTT. Translated, it gives CASSYRGPNTGELFF.

The genes are TRBV4-1 and TRBJ2-5; D may be TRBD2 (6 bases). Germline assignment: CDR1 MGHRA and CDR2 YSYEKL. The germline V and J ends were trimmed by 3 bases and 7 bases, with 24 bases remaining between them. This CDR3 comprises 17 residues. The DNA for the CDR3 is TGCGCCAGCAGCCATCCTCTTTTGGGGGGAGCCCGAGGGACCCAGTACTTC. This encodes CASSHPLLGGARGTQYF.

The chain is built from TRBV2 and TRBJ1-1; D not certain. From germline, CDR1 is SNHLY and CDR2 FYNNEI. V was clipped by 6 bases and J by 4 bases, with 6 bases between them. CDR3 size: 11 residues. CDR3 nucleotide sequence: TGTGCCAGCAGGGCCTTCACTGAAGCTTTCTTT. The encoded protein is CASRAFTEAFF.

CDR3 in amino acids: CASSGDRNNEQFF. As DNA, the CDR3 is TGTGCCAGCAGCGGGGACAGGAACAATGAGCAGTTCTTC. The chain combines TRBV6-5 with TRBJ2-1; the match to TRBD1 covers 8 bases. The CDR3 is 13 residues long. CDR1 is MNHEY, CDR2 SVGAGI, per germline. V shed 6 bases and J 5 bases; nucleotides not matched to a gene: 3.

The chain uses TRBV5-4 and TRBJ2-4; weak D call: TRBD2 (6 bases). V lost 5 bases to trimming and J lost 3 bases, with 12 bases between them. The V gene's germline CDR1 is SGHNT and CDR2 YYREEE (reference sequence). This CDR3 region has 14 residues. CDR3 nucleotide sequence: TGTGCCAGCAGTCCGGGGGTGAGCAAAAACATTCAGTACTTC. It codes for CASSPGVSKNIQYF. The variable domain in full, completed from reference TRBV5-4 and TRBJ2-4, reads ETGVTQSPTHLIKTRGQQVTLRCSSQSGHNTVSWYQQALGQGPQFIFQYYREEENGRGNFPPRFSGLQFPNYSSELNVNALELDDSALYLCASSPGVSKNIQYFGAGTRLSVL.

The rearrangement links TRBV2 to TRBJ2-7; 8 bases map to TRBD1. The junction had 1 base not matched to a gene; V was cut back by 4 bases and J by 2 bases. Germline lookup yields CDR1 SNHLY and CDR2 FYNNEI. This CDR3 is 13 amino acids long. In DNA form, the CDR3 reads TGTGCCAGCAGTGGGACAGGGACCTACGAGCAGTACTTC. This encodes CASSGTGTYEQYF.